This T cell receptor (beta chain) was sequenced in a study of spatial heterogeneity in lung cancer. Study details: PBMC samples from follow-up, where available, were sequenced a median of approximately 24 months after resection. In raw reads, more than 8.5 appearances on average were recorded for each unique TCR and UMI combination.

TCRdb ran MiXCR on the 5' RACE reads and lists one entry per CDR3 protein. Found here are around 100,000 distinct CDR3 sequences, 10% to 12% of them singletons; the top ten hold more than 20%. The time point is: blood at routine non-recurrence follow-up after resection. Tumor, nontumor lung or frozen PBMC supplied whole RNA that was sequenced unsorted. The sequences come from PBMCs, collected at follow-up. The source is a female donor with early-stage non-small cell lung cancer.

The CDR3 protein is CSASGGPNSPLHF. The CDR3 DNA reads TGCAGCGCCTCAGGAGGGCCTAATTCACCCCTCCACTTT. The chain joins TRBV29-1 to TRBJ1-6; D uncertain. Germline V gene sequence: CDR1 SQVTM, CDR2 ANQGSEA. V gave up 7 bases and J gave up 6 bases, with 13 bases separating them. The CDR3 totals 13 residues.